This TCR beta chain comes out of a study of CD8 T cells in ankylosing spondylitis (dated by TCRdb to 2016 to 2017). Notes on the research overall: The study profiled T cell receptor beta repertoires in healthy donors and ankylosing spondylitis patients to find disease-linked TCR variants. The full study cohort was made up of 25 ankylosing spondylitis patients and roughly 100 healthy donors. Peripheral blood samples were taken, and synovial fluid was additionally collected from ankylosing spondylitis patients.

Overall study outcomes, separate from this receptor: Some TCR beta motif variants had previously been reported in synovial fluid and blood of reactive arthritis patients, which suggested common disease-initiation mechanisms. The disease-linked clones had a CD8+ phenotype and were found at relatively low frequencies in peripheral blood. Blood from ankylosing spondylitis patients appeared to be characterized by a TCR beta motif made up of under ten highly homologous amino acid variants. Significant enrichment of the disease-linked clones was reported in matched synovial fluid samples from ankylosing spondylitis patients.

For this chain, trimming is 8 bases at the V end and 5 bases at the J end, and the number of junction bases without a gene match is 8. CDR3 length: 14 amino acids, cysteine to phenylalanine. Only the CDR3 region is kept as DNA, spanning 42 bases read in frame from base 1. The germline V gene supplies CDR1 MDHEN and CDR2 SYDVKM. The reads were generated on an Illumina MiSeq. TCR beta libraries were prepared by quantitative 5'-RACE with molecular barcodes. On the study's bioinformatics: A new computational method based on a probabilistic model of VDJ rearrangement was used to identify disease-linked TCR variants. Through fastp at Q25 and MiXCR, TCRdb rebuilt clones from the public reads, retaining in-frame beta chains. Rows with one shared CDR3 protein collapse into an entry with the most common genes and DNA. These V and J calls rely on TCRdb rather than the paper's analysis. The sample has about 27,000 distinct CDR3 sequences on record, 6.5% to 9.5% of them singletons. Around 30% of the sample goes to the ten largest clones.

This clonotype has just a few counts. Its antigen is currently not known. Per-nucleotide qualities are absent, and no much larger clonotype sits a single base away. The rearrangement combines TRBV28 with TRBJ2-3; the central 9 bases match TRBD1. The sequence derives from a male donor with ankylosing spondylitis or in good health (not recorded which). Input material: blood. The CDR3 here reads CASSGTGKKDTQYF. The sequence in DNA is TGTGCCAGCTCTGGGACAGGGAAGAAAGATACGCAGTATTTT.